The table lists the clone carrying this TCR beta chain with a few counts. The record originates from a study of T-cell reconstitution after alpha-beta-depleted transplantation in children. V lost 6 bases and J lost 8; bases outside the gene matches: 10. The CDR3 runs 14 residues. Germline-derived CDR1 and CDR2 are ENHRY and SYGVKD. Researchers prepared the TCRbeta library using unique molecular identifiers, the study reports. TCRdb independently ran MiXCR on the PCR reads; one entry per CDR3 protein. The table has some 520,000 distinct CDR3 sequences, around a third seen once. Sequences were derived from PBMCs from the stem cell graft donor, sampled from the stem cell graft. The sequence came from a human donor who donated a stem cell graft to a child with aplastic anemia. The chain employs TRBV10-3 and TRBJ1-2, with 9 bases fitting TRBD1. The CDR3 loop is CAISLGDRATGYTF. The DNA of the CDR3 is TGTGCCATCAGCTTGGGGGACAGGGCGACGGGCTACACCTTC.